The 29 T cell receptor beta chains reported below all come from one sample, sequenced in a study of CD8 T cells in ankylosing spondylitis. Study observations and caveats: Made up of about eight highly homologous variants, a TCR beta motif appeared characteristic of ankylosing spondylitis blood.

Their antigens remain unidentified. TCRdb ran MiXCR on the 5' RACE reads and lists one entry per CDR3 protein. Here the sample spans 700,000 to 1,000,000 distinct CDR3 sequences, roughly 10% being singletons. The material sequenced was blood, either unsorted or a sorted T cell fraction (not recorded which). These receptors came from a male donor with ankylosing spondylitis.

CDR3 amino acids: CASSRGQGVNTEAFF. CDR3 nucleotides: TGCGCCAGCAGCCGAGGACAGGGGGTAAACACTGAAGCTTTCTTT. The V call is TRBV4-1, the J call TRBJ1-1, with TRBD1 matching over 10 bases. The CDR3 runs 15 residues. Germline V lookup: CDR1 MGHRA, CDR2 YSYEKL. V shed 4 bases and J 2 bases; nucleotides not matched to a gene: 4.

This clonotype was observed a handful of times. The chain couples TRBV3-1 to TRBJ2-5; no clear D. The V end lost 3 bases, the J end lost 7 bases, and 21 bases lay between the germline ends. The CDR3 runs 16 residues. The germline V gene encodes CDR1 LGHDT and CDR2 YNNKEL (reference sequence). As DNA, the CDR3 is TGTGCCAGCAGCCACAGCAGCCACTCCAATGGGGTGACCCAGTACTTC. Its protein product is CASSHSSHSNGVTQYF.

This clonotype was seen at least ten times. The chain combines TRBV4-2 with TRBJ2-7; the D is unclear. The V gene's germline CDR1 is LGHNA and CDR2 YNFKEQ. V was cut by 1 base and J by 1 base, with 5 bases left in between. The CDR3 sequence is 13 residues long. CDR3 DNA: TGTGCCAGCAGCCAAGTTGGGTCCTACGAGCAGTACTTC. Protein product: CASSQVGSYEQYF.

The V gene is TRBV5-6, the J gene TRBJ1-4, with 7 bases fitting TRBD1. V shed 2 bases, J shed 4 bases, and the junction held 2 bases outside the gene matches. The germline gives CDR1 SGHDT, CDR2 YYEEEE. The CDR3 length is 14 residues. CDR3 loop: CASSFGTDNEKLFF. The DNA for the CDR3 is TGTGCCAGCAGCTTCGGGACAGATAATGAAAAACTGTTTTTT.

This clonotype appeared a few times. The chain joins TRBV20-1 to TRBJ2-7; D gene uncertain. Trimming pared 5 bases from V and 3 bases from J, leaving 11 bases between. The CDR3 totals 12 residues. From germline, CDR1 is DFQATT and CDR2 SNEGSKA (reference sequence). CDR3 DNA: TGCAGTGCTCATCGGACCGGCTACGAGCAGTACTTC. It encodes CSAHRTGYEQYF.

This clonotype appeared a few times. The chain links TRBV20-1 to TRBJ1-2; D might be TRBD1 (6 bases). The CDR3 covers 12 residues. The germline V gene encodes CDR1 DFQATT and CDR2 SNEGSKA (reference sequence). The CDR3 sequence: CMGGADGYGYTF. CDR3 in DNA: TGCATGGGGGGCGCCGACGGCTATGGCTACACCTTC.

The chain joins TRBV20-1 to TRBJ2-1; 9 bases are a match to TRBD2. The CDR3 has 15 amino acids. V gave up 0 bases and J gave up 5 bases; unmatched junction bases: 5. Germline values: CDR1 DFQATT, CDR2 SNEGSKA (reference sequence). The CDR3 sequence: CSARDPQRGDNEQFF. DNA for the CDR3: TGCAGTGCTAGAGATCCCCAGCGGGGGGACAATGAGCAGTTCTTC.

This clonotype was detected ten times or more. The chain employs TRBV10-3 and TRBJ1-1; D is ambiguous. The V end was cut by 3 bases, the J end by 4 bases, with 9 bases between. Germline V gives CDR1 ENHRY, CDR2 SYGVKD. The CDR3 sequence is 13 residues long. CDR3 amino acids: CAISDWEITEAFF. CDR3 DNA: TGTGCCATCAGTGACTGGGAGATCACTGAAGCTTTCTTT.

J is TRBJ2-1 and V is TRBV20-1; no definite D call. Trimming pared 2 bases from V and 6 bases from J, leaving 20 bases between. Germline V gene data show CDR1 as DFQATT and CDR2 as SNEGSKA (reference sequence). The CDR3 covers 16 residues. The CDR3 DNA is TGCAGTGCTAGAAACCCCCGCCTAATCCCTCGCAATGAGCAGTTCTTC. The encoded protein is CSARNPRLIPRNEQFF.

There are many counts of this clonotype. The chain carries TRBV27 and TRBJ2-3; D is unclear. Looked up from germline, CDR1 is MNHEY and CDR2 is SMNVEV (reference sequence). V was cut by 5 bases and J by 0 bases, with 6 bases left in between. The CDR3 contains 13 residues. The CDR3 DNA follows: TGTGCCAGCAGTATAGGGAGCACAGATACGCAGTATTTT. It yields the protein CASSIGSTDTQYF.

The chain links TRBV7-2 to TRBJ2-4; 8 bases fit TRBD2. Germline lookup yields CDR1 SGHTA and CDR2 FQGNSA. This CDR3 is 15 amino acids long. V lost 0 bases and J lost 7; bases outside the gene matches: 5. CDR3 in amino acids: CASSLASGVVNIQYF. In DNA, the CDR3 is TGTGCCAGCAGCTTAGCTAGCGGGGTTGTTAACATTCAGTACTTC.

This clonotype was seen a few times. CDR3 residues: CASSFPGFYGYTF. The CDR3 nucleotides read TGTGCCAGCAGTTTCCCAGGATTCTATGGCTACACCTTC. The gene calls are TRBV12-3 or TRBV12-4 and TRBJ1-2; no reliable D call. Trimming took 3 bases from V and 4 from J, leaving 9 bases between them. The CDR3 runs 13 residues.

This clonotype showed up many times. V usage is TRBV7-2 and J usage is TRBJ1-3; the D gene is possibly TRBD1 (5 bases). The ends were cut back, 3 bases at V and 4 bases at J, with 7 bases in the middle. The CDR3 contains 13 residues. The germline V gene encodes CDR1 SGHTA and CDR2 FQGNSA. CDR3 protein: CASSFGTGNTIYF. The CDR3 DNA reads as TGTGCCAGCAGCTTTGGGACGGGAAACACCATATATTTT.

CDR3 amino acids: CASRRDRGQGQPQHF. CDR3 in DNA: TGTGCCAGCAGGAGGGACAGGGGGCAGGGTCAGCCCCAGCATTTT. V is TRBV7-2 and J is TRBJ1-5, with 12 bases fitting TRBD1. Losses at the gene ends were 6 bases for V and 6 bases for J; bases not matched to a gene: 6. The CDR3 extends over 15 amino acids. Per germline, CDR1 SGHTA and CDR2 FQGNSA.

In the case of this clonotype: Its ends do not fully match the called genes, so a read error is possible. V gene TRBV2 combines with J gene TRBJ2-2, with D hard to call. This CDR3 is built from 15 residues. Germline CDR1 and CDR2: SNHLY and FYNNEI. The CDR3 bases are TGTGCTAGCAGAGATATAGAGGAGTGGGCCGGGGAGCTGTTTTTT. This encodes CASRDIEEWAGELFF.

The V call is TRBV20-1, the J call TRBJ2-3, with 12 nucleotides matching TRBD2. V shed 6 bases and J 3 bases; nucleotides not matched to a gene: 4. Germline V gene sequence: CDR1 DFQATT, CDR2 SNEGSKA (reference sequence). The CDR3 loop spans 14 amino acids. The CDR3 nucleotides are TGCAGTGCCGAGACTAGCGGGAGAACAGATACGCAGTATTTT. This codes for CSAETSGRTDTQYF.

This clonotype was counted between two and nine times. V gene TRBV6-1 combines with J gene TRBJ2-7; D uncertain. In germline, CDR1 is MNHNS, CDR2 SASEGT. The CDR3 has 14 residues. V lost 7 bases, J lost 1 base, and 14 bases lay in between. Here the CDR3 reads CASTRRQASYEQYF. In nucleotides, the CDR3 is TGTGCCAGCACCCGCAGGCAAGCATCCTACGAGCAGTACTTC.

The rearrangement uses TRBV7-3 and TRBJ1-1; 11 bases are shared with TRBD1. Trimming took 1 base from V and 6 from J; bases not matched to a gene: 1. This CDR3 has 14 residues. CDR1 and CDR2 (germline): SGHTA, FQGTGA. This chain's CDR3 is CASSLKGQGAEAFF. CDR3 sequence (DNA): TGTGCCAGCAGCTTAAAGGGACAGGGGGCTGAAGCTTTCTTT.

This chain's CDR3 is CASSQDFSAGYEQYF. CDR3 DNA: TGCGCCAGCAGCCAAGATTTTTCTGCGGGCTACGAGCAGTACTTC. This chain links TRBV4-3 with TRBJ2-7, with D perhaps TRBD2 (5 bases). The CDR3 has 15 amino acids. The germline gives CDR1 LGHNA, CDR2 YSLEER. Trimming cost V 0 bases and J 3 bases, with 12 bases left between them.

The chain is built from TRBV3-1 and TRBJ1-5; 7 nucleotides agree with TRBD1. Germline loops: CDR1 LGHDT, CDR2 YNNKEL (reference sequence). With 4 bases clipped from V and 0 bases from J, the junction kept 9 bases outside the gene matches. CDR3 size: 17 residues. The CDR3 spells CASSRGSGTASNQPQHF. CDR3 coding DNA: TGTGCCAGCAGCCGTGGGAGTGGGACAGCTAGCAATCAGCCCCAGCATTTT.

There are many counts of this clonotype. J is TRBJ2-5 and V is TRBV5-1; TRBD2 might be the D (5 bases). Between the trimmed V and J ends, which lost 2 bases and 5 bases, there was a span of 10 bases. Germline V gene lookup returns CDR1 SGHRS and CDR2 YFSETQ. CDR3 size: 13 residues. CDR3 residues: CASSFEGSETQYF. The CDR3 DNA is TGCGCCAGCAGCTTCGAAGGGAGCGAGACCCAGTACTTC.

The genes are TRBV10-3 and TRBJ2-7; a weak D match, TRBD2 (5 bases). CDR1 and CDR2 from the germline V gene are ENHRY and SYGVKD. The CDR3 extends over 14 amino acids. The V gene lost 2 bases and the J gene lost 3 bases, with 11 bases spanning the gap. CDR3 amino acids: CAISEGEYRYEQYF. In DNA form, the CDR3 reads TGTGCCATCAGTGAGGGGGAGTACCGCTACGAGCAGTACTTC.

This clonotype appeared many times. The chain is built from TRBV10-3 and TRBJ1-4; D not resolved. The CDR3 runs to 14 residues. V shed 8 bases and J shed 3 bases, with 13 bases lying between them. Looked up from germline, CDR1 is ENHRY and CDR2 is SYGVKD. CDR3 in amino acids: CAIGNPEANEKLFF. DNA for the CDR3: TGTGCCATCGGAAACCCGGAGGCTAATGAAAAACTGTTTTTT.

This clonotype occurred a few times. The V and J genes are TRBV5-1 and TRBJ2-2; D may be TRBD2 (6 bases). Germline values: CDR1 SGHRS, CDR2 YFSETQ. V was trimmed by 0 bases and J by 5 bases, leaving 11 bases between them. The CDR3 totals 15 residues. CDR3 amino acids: CASSLAAGKTGELFF. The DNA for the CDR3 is TGCGCCAGCAGCTTGGCGGCGGGGAAAACCGGGGAGCTGTTTTTT.

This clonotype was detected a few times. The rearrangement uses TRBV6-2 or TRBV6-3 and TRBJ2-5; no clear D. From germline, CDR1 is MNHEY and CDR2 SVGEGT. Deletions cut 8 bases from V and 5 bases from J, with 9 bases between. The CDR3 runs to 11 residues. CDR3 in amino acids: CASETLETQYF. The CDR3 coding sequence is TGTGCCAGCGAAACTCTGGAGACCCAGTACTTC.

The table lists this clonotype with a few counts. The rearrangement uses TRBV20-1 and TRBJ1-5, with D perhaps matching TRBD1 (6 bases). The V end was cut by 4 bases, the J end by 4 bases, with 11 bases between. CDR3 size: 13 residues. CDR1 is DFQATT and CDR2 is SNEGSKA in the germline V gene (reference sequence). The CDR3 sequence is CSANREGNQPQHF. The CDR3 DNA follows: TGCAGTGCTAACAGGGAAGGGAATCAGCCCCAGCATTTT.

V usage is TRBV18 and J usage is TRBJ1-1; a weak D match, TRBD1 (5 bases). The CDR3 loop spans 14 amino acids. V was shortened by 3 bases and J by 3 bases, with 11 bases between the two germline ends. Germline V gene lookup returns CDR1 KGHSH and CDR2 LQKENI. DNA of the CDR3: TGTGCCAGCTCACCGGGAAGGGGATACACTGAAGCTTTCTTT. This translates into CASSPGRGYTEAFF.

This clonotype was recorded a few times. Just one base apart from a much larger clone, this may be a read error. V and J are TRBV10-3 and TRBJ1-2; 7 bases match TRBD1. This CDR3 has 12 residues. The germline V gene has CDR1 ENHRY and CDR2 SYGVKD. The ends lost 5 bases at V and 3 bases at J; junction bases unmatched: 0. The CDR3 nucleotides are TGTGCCATCAGTCAGGGGGACTATGGCTACACCTTC. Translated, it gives CAISQGDYGYTF.

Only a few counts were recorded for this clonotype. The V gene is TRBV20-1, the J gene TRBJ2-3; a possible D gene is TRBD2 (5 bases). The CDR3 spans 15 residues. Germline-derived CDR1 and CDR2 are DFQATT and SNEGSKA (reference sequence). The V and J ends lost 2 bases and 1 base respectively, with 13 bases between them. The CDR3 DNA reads TGCAGTGCTAGACCCGCCTGGCGGGGCACAGATACGCAGTATTTT. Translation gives CSARPAWRGTDTQYF.